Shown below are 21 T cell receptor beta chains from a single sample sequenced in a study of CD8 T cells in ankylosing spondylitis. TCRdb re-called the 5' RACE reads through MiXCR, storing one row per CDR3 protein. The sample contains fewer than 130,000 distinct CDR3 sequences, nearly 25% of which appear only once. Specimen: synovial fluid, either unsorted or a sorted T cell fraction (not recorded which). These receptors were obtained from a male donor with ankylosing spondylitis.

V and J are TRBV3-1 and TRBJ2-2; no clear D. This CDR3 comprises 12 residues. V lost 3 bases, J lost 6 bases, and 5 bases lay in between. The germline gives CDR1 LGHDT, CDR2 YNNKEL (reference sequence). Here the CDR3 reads CASSQSAGELFF. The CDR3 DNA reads TGTGCCAGCAGCCAGTCAGCCGGGGAGCTGTTTTTT.

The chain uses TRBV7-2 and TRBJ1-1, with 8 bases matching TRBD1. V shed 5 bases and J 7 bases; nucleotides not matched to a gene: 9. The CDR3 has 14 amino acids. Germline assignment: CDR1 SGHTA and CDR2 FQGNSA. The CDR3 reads CASSPRGLSSEAFF. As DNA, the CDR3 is TGTGCCAGCAGCCCCAGGGGGCTATCTAGTGAAGCTTTCTTT.

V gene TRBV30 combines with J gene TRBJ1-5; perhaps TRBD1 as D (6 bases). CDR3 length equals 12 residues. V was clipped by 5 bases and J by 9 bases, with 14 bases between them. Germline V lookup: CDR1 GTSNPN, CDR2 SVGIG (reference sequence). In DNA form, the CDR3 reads TGTGCCTGGGGGGGGCCGGGTAGGCCCCAGCATTTT. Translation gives CAWGGPGRPQHF.

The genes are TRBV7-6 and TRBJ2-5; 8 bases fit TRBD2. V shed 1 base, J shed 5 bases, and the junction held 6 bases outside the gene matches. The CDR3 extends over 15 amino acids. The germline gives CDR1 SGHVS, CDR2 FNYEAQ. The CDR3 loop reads CASSLVKTSVETQYF. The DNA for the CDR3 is TGTGCCAGCAGCTTAGTTAAGACTAGCGTGGAGACCCAGTACTTC.

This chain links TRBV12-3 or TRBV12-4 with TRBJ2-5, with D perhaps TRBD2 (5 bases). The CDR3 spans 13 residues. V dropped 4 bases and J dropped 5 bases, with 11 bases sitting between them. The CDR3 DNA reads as TGTGCCAGCAGTTACAGCGGAGAGGAGACCCAGTACTTC. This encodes CASSYSGEETQYF.

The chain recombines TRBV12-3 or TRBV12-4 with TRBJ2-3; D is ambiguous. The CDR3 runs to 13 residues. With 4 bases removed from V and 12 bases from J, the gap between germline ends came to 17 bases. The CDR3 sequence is CASSSSPTAPQYF. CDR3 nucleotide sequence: TGTGCCAGCAGTTCGAGCCCCACAGCACCCCAGTATTTT.

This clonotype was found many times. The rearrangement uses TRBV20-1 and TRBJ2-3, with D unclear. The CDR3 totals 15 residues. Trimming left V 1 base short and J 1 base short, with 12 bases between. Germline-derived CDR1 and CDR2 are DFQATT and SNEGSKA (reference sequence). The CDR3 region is CSARGGGLGTDTQYF. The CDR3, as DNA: TGCAGTGCTAGAGGGGGTGGGCTGGGCACAGATACGCAGTATTTT.

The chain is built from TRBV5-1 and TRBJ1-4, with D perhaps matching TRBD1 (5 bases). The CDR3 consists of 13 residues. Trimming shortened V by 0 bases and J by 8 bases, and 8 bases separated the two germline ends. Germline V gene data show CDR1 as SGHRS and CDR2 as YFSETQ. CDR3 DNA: TGCGCCAGCAGCTTGGGGGACGACGAAAAACTGTTTTTT. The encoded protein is CASSLGDDEKLFF.

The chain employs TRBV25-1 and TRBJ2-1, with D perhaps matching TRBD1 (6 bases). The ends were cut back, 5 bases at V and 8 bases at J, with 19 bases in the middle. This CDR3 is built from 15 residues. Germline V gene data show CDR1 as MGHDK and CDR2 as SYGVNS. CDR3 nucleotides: TGTGCCAGCAGTCCCCTGCGAGGTGGGGGCGATGAGCAGTTCTTC. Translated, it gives CASSPLRGGGDEQFF. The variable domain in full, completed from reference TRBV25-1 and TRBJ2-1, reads EADIYQTPRYLVIGTGKKITLECSQTMGHDKMYWYQQDPGMELHLIHYSYGVNSTEKGDLSSESTVSRIRTEHFPLTLESARPSHTSQYLCASSPLRGGGDEQFFGPGTRLTVL.

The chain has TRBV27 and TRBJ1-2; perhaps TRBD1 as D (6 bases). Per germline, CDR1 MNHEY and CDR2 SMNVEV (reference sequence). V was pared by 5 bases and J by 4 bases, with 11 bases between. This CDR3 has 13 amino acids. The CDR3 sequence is CASSPQGTYGYTF. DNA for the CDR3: TGTGCCAGCAGTCCTCAGGGGACCTATGGCTACACCTTC.

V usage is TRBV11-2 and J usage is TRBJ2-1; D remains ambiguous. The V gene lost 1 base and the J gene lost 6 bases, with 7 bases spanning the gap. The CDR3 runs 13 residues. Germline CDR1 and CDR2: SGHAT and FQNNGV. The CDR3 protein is CASSLGLSNEQFF. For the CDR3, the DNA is TGTGCCAGCAGCTTAGGACTTTCCAATGAGCAGTTCTTC.

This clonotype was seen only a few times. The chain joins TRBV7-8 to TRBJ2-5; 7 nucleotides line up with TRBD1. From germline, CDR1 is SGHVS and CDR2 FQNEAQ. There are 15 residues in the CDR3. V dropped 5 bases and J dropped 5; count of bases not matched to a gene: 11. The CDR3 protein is CASSTEHRGFETQYF. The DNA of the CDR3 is TGTGCCAGCAGCACCGAACACAGGGGATTTGAGACCCAGTACTTC.

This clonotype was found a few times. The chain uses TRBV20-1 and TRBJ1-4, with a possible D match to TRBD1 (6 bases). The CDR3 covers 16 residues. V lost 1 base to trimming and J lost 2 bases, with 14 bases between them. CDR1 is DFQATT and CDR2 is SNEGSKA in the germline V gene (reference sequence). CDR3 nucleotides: TGCAGTGCTAGAGTCGGACCAGGGGCGACTAATGAAAAACTGTTTTTT. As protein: CSARVGPGATNEKLFF.

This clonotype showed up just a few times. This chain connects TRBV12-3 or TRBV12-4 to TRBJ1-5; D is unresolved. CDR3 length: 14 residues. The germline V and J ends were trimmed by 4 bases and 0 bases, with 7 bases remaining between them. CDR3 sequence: CASSSDGSNQPQHF. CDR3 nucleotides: TGTGCCAGCAGTTCGGACGGTAGCAATCAGCCCCAGCATTTT.

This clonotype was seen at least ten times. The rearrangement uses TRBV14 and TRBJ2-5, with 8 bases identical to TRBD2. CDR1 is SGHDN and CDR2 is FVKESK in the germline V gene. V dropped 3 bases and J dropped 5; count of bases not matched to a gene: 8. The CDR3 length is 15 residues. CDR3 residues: CASSQREDVMETQYF. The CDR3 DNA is TGTGCCAGCAGCCAGCGGGAGGATGTGATGGAGACCCAGTACTTC. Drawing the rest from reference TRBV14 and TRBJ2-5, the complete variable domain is EAGVTQFPSHSVIEKGQTVTLRCDPISGHDNLYWYRRVMGKEIKFLLHFVKESKQDESGMPNNRFLAERTGGTYSTLKVQPAELEDSGVYFCASSQREDVMETQYFGPGTRLLVL.

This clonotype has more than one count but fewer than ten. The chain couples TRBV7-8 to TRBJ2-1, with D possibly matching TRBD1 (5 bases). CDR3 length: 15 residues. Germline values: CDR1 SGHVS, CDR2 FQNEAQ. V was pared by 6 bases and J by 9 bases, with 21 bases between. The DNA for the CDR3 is TGTGCCAGCAGTTTAACGGGTCAGGGATGGGGTGAGCAGTTCTTC. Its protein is CASSLTGQGWGEQFF. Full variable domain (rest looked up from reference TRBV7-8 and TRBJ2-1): GAGVSQSPRYKVAKRGQDVALRCDPISGHVSLFWYQQALGQGPEFLTYFQNEAQLDKSGLPSDRFFAERPEGSVSTLKIQRTQQEDSAVYLCASSLTGQGWGEQFFGPGTRLTVL.

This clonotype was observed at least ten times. CDR3 sequence (DNA): TGTGCCAGCAGCTTAGGCGGGACAGGGCCCTACGAGCAGTACTTC. Its translation: CASSLGGTGPYEQYF. The V gene is TRBV7-9, the J gene TRBJ2-7; 9 bases match TRBD1. The CDR3 runs to 15 residues. J lost 2 bases, V lost 1 base, and 3 bases had no gene match. Germline V gives CDR1 SEHNR, CDR2 FQNEAQ (reference sequence).

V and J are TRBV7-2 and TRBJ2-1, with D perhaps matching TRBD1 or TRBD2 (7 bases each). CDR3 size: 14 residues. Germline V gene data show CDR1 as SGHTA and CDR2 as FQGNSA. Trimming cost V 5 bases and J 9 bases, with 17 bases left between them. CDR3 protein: CASSPQGGPGEQFF. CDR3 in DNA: TGTGCCAGCAGCCCGCAGGGGGGGCCCGGTGAGCAGTTCTTC.

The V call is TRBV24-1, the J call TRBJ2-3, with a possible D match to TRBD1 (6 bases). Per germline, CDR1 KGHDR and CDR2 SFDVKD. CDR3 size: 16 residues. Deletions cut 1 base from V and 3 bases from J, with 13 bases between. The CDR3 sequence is CATSDFVQGSTDTQYF. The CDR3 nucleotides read TGTGCCACCAGTGATTTCGTGCAGGGGAGTACAGATACGCAGTATTTT.

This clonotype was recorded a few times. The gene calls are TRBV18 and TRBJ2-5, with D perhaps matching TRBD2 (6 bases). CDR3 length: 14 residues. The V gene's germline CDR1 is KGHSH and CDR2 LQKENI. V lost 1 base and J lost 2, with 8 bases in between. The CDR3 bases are TGTGCCAGCTCACCACTACGGGAGCAAGAGACCCAGTACTTC. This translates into CASSPLREQETQYF.

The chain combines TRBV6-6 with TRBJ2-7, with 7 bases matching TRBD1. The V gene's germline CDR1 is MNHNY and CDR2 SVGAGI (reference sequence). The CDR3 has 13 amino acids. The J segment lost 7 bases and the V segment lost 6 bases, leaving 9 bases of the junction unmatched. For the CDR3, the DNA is TGTGCCAGCAGGAGACAGGGAATGGAAGAGCAGTACGTC. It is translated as CASRRQGMEEQYV.